The T cell receptor (beta chain) under discussion was sequenced for a study of molecular identifiers for immune sequencing clone quantification. Notes on the study in general: A shared barcode on identical TCR molecules could lead to underestimated sizes for highly expanded clones.

This clonotype has ten or more counts. Its antigen is unidentified. With listed TCR primers and previously described methods, bulk TCR libraries were prepared. TCRdb re-derived calls from the PCR reads in MiXCR, one entry per CDR3 protein. The sample includes approximately 500,000 distinct CDR3 sequences, about a fifth seen only once; the top ten take around 0.86%. The J segment lost 0 bases and the V segment lost 5 bases, leaving 6 bases of the junction unmatched. The germline V gene has CDR1 MNHEY and CDR2 SMNVEV (reference sequence). The CDR3 is 17 residues long. Sequenced input: naive CD8+ T cells from blood, with Jurkat cell RNA spiked in. Subset in this sample: FACS-sorted CD8+CD4-CCR7+CD45RA+ naive T cells. This receptor was obtained from a human donor in good health. Some libraries in this study had Jurkat cell RNA spiked in. The J gene is TRBJ2-3, the V gene TRBV27; 12 bases are shared with TRBD2. In DNA form, the CDR3 reads TGTGCCAGCAGTAGAGGACTAGCGGGAACCAGCACAGATACGCAGTATTTT. Translation gives CASSRGLAGTSTDTQYF.